This TCR beta chain was observed in a study of PD-L1 blockade in urothelial cancer. The overall study: The number of prior chemotherapy regimens per patient was 0 to 3.

Time point described: pretreatment peripheral blood. Produced via immunoSEQ multiplex PCR; TCRdb's table is partial and in-frame only. Found here are 65,000 to 90,000 clones, 84% of them singletons; the top ten hold approximately 10%. The receptor's source is a woman in her sixties or seventies with urothelial cancer. The sequencing used PBMCs, collected around atezolizumab (anti-PD-L1) treatment.

The CDR3 region has the DNA TGTGCCAGCAGTCAGGGAGGTGGGGCCGGTCAGCAGTTCTTC. The encoded protein is CASSQGGGAGQQFF. The chain recombines TRBV7-3 with TRBJ2-1, with TRBD2 as a possible D gene (6 bases). V shed 6 bases and J shed 11 bases, with 20 bases lying between them. Germline values: CDR1 SGHTA, CDR2 FQGTGA. CDR3 length: 14 residues.